The 15 T cell receptor beta chains below were found in one sample sequenced in a study of blood T cell repertoires in COVID-19 (dated by TCRdb to about 2020). Libraries were constructed by the immunoSEQ multiplex PCR assay. In its TCRdb copy, this immuneACCESS table keeps in-frame sequences only and misses some clones. Where compared with another copy, unresolved V genes explain less than half of these, and the others have no known cause. For this sample the table gives roughly 180,000 clones, of which roughly 88% were detected only once. 5.5% to 8% of the sample rests with the top ten. The specimen sequenced was peripheral blood. The receptors derive from a man at least 80 years old with COVID-19, enrolled during active disease.

This clone appeared once. The chain recombines TRBV28 with TRBJ1-2; D perhaps matches TRBD1 (5 bases). CDR1 MDHEN and CDR2 SYDVKM come from the germline V gene. Trimming stripped 8 bases from V and 4 bases from J, with 14 bases between. This CDR3 is built from 13 residues. The CDR3 region is CASSRGVRYGYTF. CDR3 DNA sequence: TGTGCCAGCTCGCGGGGGGTCCGCTATGGCTACACCTTC.

This clone occurred a few times. The chain uses TRBV19 and TRBJ1-1, with a tentative D call TRBD1 (6 bases). The CDR3 is 13 amino acids. Trimming stripped 5 bases from V and 6 bases from J, with 13 bases between. The V gene's germline CDR1 is LNHDA and CDR2 SQIVND (reference sequence). The CDR3 protein is CASSADSGAEAFF. The CDR3 DNA follows: TGTGCCAGTAGTGCGGACAGCGGCGCTGAAGCTTTCTTT.

The chain is built from TRBV18 and TRBJ1-1; 8 bases agree with TRBD1. From germline, CDR1 is KGHSH and CDR2 LQKENI. The CDR3 consists of 13 residues. The V gene end was trimmed by 4 bases and the J gene end by 3 bases; junction bases not matched to a gene: 1. The CDR3 coding sequence is TGTGCCAGCTCACTGGGACAGGACACTGAAGCTTTCTTT. It codes for CASSLGQDTEAFF.

The sample holds a few counts of this clone. The V call is TRBV11-2, the J call TRBJ2-7, with D perhaps TRBD1 (6 bases). The germline gives CDR1 SGHAT, CDR2 FQNNGV. CDR3 size: 14 residues. V lost 6 bases and J 0 bases, leaving 12 bases between the germline ends. CDR3 residues: CASSFAGDSYEQYF. The CDR3 DNA reads TGTGCCAGCAGTTTTGCAGGGGACTCCTACGAGCAGTACTTC.

The rearrangement uses TRBV28 and TRBJ1-6; D is uncertain. The CDR3 totals 14 residues. CDR1 is MDHEN, CDR2 SYDVKM, per germline. V lost 6 bases to trimming and J lost 0 bases, with 6 bases between them. CDR3 nucleotide sequence: TGTGCCAGCAGGGCAGACTCCTATAATTCACCCCTCCACTTT. It translates to CASRADSYNSPLHF.

This clone appeared a single time. This rearrangement joins TRBV6-5 to TRBJ2-3; 9 nucleotides align to TRBD1. Germline V CDR1 and CDR2: MNHEY, SVGAGI. The CDR3 covers 15 residues. The V segment lost 5 bases and the J segment 2 bases; nucleotides outside the gene matches: 5. CDR3 DNA: TGTGCCAGCAGTCTACAGGGGGCGGCCACAGATACGCAGTATTTT. Encoded protein: CASSLQGAATDTQYF.

The chain couples TRBV11-1 to TRBJ1-2, with 7 bases that match TRBD1. After removal of 6 bases from V and 2 bases from J, the junction contained 3 bases not matched to a gene. Germline loops: CDR1 SGHAT, CDR2 FQDESV (reference sequence). The CDR3 sequence is 13 residues long. The CDR3 here is CASSPGQNYGYTF. CDR3 DNA: TGTGCCAGCAGTCCGGGACAGAACTATGGCTACACCTTC.

The chain recombines TRBV5-1 with TRBJ1-3, with D unclear. V was trimmed by 4 bases and J by 2 bases, leaving 13 bases between them. Germline V gene sequence: CDR1 SGHRS, CDR2 YFSETQ. The CDR3 is made up of 15 amino acids. The CDR3 region has the DNA TGCGCCAGCAGCCCTGGGGAGAAGACTGGAAACACCATATATTTT. It encodes CASSPGEKTGNTIYF.

The gene calls are TRBV4-2 and TRBJ1-1; 9 positions agree with TRBD1. V lost 1 base, J lost 0 bases, and 6 bases stayed unmatched. The length of the CDR3 is 17 residues. CDR1 is LGHNA and CDR2 is YNFKEQ in the germline V gene. CDR3 in DNA: TGTGCCAGCAGCCAAGTGCGGACAGGGGACGTGAACACTGAAGCTTTCTTT. Translation: CASSQVRTGDVNTEAFF.

Comment on this clone: Since no conserved phenylalanine or tryptophan closes the CDR3, a read error is the likely cause. It is unclear where the CDR3 begins or ends on the DNA, so no DNA is shown, and the CDR3 is as TCRdb lists it. The rearrangement joins TRBV5-8 to TRBJ1-1; the tabulated D call, TRBD1, remains unverified against the DNA. The germline gives CDR1 SGHTS, CDR2 YDEGEE. The CDR3 is 13 residues long, counting both termini. CDR3 loop: CASSSPDGTGGVQ.

The chain carries TRBV6-5 and TRBJ1-5; weak D call: TRBD1 (6 bases). The CDR3 has 15 residues. Germline V gene sequence: CDR1 MNHEY, CDR2 SVGAGI. Between the trimmed V and J ends, which lost 5 bases and 0 bases, there was a span of 11 bases. CDR3 loop: CASSTRGASNQPQHF. CDR3 sequence (DNA): TGTGCCAGCAGTACCCGGGGGGCTAGCAATCAGCCCCAGCATTTT.

The genes are TRBV29-1 and TRBJ1-1; a possible D gene is TRBD1 (5 bases). The V and J ends lost 3 bases and 3 bases respectively, with 8 bases between them. Germline V gives CDR1 SQVTM, CDR2 ANQGSEA. CDR3 length equals 12 residues. CDR3 nucleotides: TGCAGCGTTGACAGGGATGACACTGAAGCTTTCTTT. This sequence encodes CSVDRDDTEAFF.

V is TRBV5-1 and J is TRBJ2-5; 12 bases map to TRBD1. The CDR3 length is 15 residues. CDR1 is SGHRS and CDR2 is YFSETQ in the germline V gene. J gave up 5 bases and V 3 bases, and 5 bases lay outside the gene matches. CDR3 residues: CASSWGTGGEETQYF. CDR3 nucleotides: TGCGCCAGCAGCTGGGGGACAGGGGGCGAGGAGACCCAGTACTTC.

This rearrangement joins TRBV5-1 to TRBJ1-1; possibly TRBD1 for D (6 bases). Germline CDR1 reads SGHRS; CDR2 reads YFSETQ. This CDR3 has 14 residues. V dropped 4 bases and J dropped 4 bases, with 14 bases sitting between them. In DNA form, the CDR3 reads TGCGCCAGCAGCCCAGGACAGCATGTCACTGAAGCTTTCTTT. Translated, it gives CASSPGQHVTEAFF.

J is TRBJ1-3 and V is TRBV10-3, with D uncertain. CDR1 is ENHRY, CDR2 SYGVKD, per germline. The CDR3 sequence is 13 residues long. The V end was cut by 0 bases, the J end by 4 bases, with 4 bases between. The CDR3 nucleotides are TGTGCCATCAGTGAGTCGCAGGGAAACACCATATATTTT. Its translation is CAISESQGNTIYF.